These T cell receptor beta chains were read from a single sample in a study of CD8 T cells in ankylosing spondylitis. Via MiXCR, TCRdb re-called the 5' RACE reads, giving one row per CDR3 protein. The sample lists roughly 180,000 distinct CDR3 sequences, 10% to 15% seen once, with 16% in the top ten. Sequencing was performed on blood, either unsorted or a sorted T cell fraction (not recorded which). Source of these receptors: a male donor with ankylosing spondylitis or in good health (not recorded which). Each CDR3 is given with its conserved first and last residue. A D gene is named only where the DNA matches it firmly. For some rows the clone size is stated as once, few or many, or as a class when expanded; others skip it.

J	D	size	V	DNA	CDR3
TRBJ2-4	TRBD2	NA	TRBV5-6	TGTGCCAGCAGCGAGTGGACTAGCGGGAAAAACATTCAGTACTTC	CASSEWTSGKNIQYF
TRBJ2-5	NA	few	TRBV5-1	TGCGCCAGCAGCCCTGAGAATAACGCGACCCAGTACTTC	CASSPENNATQYF
TRBJ2-3	NA	few	TRBV10-2	TGCGCCAGCAGTGAGGGGGGAGATACGCAGTATTTT	CASSEGGDTQYF
TRBJ2-7	NA	few	TRBV5-1	TGCGCCAGCAGCCCCGGTGGAGGGGTTACCTACGAGCAGTACTTC	CASSPGGGVTYEQYF
TRBJ2-7	NA	NA	TRBV10-3	TGTGCCATCAGTGAGTCGACCCACGAGCAGTACTTC	CAISESTHEQYF
TRBJ2-3	NA	many	TRBV6-4	TGTGCCAGCAGTGAGAGGAGCGGAGTGGGCACAGATACGCAGTATTTT	CASSERSGVGTDTQYF
TRBJ2-3	TRBD2	NA	TRBV12-3/TRBV12-4	TGTGCCAGCAGGCGCGGGGGTTACACAGATACGCAGTATTTT	CASRRGGYTDTQYF
TRBJ2-1	TRBD1	NA	TRBV5-1	TGCGCCAGCAAGACAGGGGAGAGTGAGCAGTTCTTC	CASKTGESEQFF
TRBJ2-1	TRBD2	NA	TRBV3-1	TGTGCCAGCAGCCCCCTCAGGCCTAGCGGCCCCTACAATGAGCAGTTCTTC	CASSPLRPSGPYNEQFF
TRBJ2-2	NA	few	TRBV11-2	TGTGCCAGCAGCTTAGTCGGCAGAAAGAACACCGGGGAGCTGTTTTTT	CASSLVGRKNTGELFF
TRBJ2-3	NA	NA	TRBV12-3/TRBV12-4	TGTGCCAGCAGTGGCTCGGGATTCCCGGTGGTGGATACGCAGTATTTT	CASSGSGFPVVDTQYF
TRBJ1-5	NA	few	TRBV6-1	TGTGCCAGCAGCCCCCGACTCCGCAATCAGCCCCAGCATTTT	CASSPRLRNQPQHF
TRBJ2-7	TRBD2	NA	TRBV11-2	TGTGCCAGCAGCTACGGGACTAGGGGGGGCGAGCAGTACTTC	CASSYGTRGGEQYF
TRBJ2-5	TRBD2	NA	TRBV3-1	TGTGCCAGCAGCGGCCGGACTAGCGGGGGCGAGACCCAGTACTTC	CASSGRTSGGETQYF
TRBJ1-1	NA	NA	TRBV23-1	TGCGCCAGCAGTCGAGGAGGGGTGAACACTGAAGCTTTCTTT	CASSRGGVNTEAFF
TRBJ2-1	NA	NA	TRBV4-2	TGTGCCAGCAGCCAACCTTCAGGGGAGGTGGGTGAGCAGTTCTTC	CASSQPSGEVGEQFF
TRBJ1-5	NA	few	TRBV3-1	TGTGCCAGCAGCCAAGACCCAACTCAGCCCCAGCATTTT	CASSQDPTQPQHF
TRBJ2-2	NA	many	TRBV29-1	TGCAGCGTTGGCTCTGGGGACACCGGGGAGCTGTTTTTT	CSVGSGDTGELFF
TRBJ2-2	NA	many	TRBV12-3/TRBV12-4	TGTGCCAGCACCCGTGGGTCGAACACCGGGGAGCTGTTTTTT	CASTRGSNTGELFF
TRBJ1-1	NA	few	TRBV30	TGTGCCTGGAAACAGAACACTGAAGCTTTCTTT	CAWKQNTEAFF
TRBJ2-3	TRBD1	NA	TRBV10-3	TGTGCCATCAGTCAGGGGGTTCTGACAGATACGCAGTATTTT	CAISQGVLTDTQYF
TRBJ2-1	TRBD2	many	TRBV4-2	TGTGCCAGCAGCCAAGAGAAGTGGGAGGGGAAGGACAATGAGCAGTTCTTC	CASSQEKWEGKDNEQFF
TRBJ2-5	TRBD2	few	TRBV2	TGTGCCAGCAGTCCGGGACTAAGGGAGACCCAGTACTTC	CASSPGLRETQYF
TRBJ2-3	NA	few	TRBV30	TGTGCCTGGAGTGTACAGACGGGGATTCTCGATACGCAGTATTTT	CAWSVQTGILDTQYF
TRBJ2-1	NA	NA	TRBV7-9	TGTGCCACAAACAGGGAGTACAATGAGCAGTTCTTC	CATNREYNEQFF
TRBJ2-7	NA	NA	TRBV6-1	TGTGCCAGCAGTGAAGCGCTTACAGCCTACGAGCAGTACTTC	CASSEALTAYEQYF
TRBJ1-4	NA	few	TRBV2	TGTGCCAGCAGCAAACCTCGTTACACGGAGGAAAAACTGTTTTTT	CASSKPRYTEEKLFF
TRBJ1-2	TRBD1	NA	TRBV9	TGTGCCAGCTGGAAGACAGGGGATGGCTACACCTTC	CASWKTGDGYTF
TRBJ2-1	NA	NA	TRBV11-2	TGTGCCAGCAGCTTAGTACTCTCCTACAATGAGCAGTTCTTC	CASSLVLSYNEQFF
TRBJ2-1	NA	few	TRBV6-2/TRBV6-3	TGTGCCAGCTGCACCCCGGAGCTCTCCTACAATGAGCAGTTCTTC	CASCTPELSYNEQFF
TRBJ2-3	NA	few	TRBV2	TGTGCCAGCAGTGAACTGGCAGGCCATGTGTATTTT	CASSELAGHVYF